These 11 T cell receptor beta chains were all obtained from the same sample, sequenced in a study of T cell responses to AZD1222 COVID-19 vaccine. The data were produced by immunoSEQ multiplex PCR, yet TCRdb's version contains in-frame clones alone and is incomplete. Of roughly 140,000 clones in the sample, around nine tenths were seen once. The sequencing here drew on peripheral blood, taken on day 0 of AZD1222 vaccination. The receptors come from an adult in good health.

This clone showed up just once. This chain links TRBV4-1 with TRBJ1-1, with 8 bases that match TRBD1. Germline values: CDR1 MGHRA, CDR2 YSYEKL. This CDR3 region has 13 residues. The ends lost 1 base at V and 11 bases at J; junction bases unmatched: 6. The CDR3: CASSQVGQGFAFF. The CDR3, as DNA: TGCGCCAGCAGCCAAGTTGGACAGGGTTTCGCTTTCTTT.

Here the CDR3 reads CASSSPNSPLHF. The DNA of the CDR3 is TGCGCCAGCAGCTCCCCAAATTCACCCCTCCACTTT. The chain couples TRBV5-1 to TRBJ1-6, with unresolved D. Trimming left V 3 bases short and J 7 bases short, with 5 bases between. Per the germline V gene, CDR1 is SGHRS and CDR2 is YFSETQ. The CDR3 consists of 12 residues.

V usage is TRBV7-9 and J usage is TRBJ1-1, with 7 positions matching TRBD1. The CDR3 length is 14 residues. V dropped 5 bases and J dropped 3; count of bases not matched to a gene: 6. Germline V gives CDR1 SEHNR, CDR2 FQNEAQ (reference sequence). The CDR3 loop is CASSVQGWDTEAFF. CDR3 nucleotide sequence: TGTGCCAGCAGCGTACAGGGGTGGGACACTGAAGCTTTCTTT.

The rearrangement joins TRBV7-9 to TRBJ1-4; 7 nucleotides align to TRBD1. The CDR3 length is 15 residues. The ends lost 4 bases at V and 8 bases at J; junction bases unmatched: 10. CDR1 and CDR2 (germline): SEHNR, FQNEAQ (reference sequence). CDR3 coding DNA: TGTGCCAGCAGCTCGACAGGGAGAGCCCACGAAAAACTGTTTTTT. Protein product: CASSSTGRAHEKLFF. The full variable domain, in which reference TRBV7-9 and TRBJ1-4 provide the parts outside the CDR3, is DTGVSQNPRHKITKRGQNVTFRCDPISEHNRLYWYRQTLGQGPEFLTYFQNEAQLEKSRLLSDRFSAERPKGSFSTLEIQRTEQGDSAMYLCASSSTGRAHEKLFFGSGTQLSVL.

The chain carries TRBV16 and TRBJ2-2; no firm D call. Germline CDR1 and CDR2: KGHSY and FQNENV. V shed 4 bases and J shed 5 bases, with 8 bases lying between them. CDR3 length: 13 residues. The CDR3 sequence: CASSPQDTGELFF. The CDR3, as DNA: TGTGCCAGCAGCCCCCAGGATACCGGGGAGCTGTTTTTT. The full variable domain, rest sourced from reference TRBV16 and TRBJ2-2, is GEEVAQTPKHLVRGEGQKAKLYCAPIKGHSYVFWYQQVLKNEFKFLISFQNENVFDETGMPKERFSAKCLPNSPCSLEIQATKLEDSAVYFCASSPQDTGELFFGEGSRLTVL.

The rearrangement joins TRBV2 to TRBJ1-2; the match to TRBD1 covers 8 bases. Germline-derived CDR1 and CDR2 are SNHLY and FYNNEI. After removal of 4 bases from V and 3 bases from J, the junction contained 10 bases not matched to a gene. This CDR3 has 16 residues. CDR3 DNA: TGTGCCAGCAGTGTGGACAGGGATAAAGCGGACTATGGCTACACCTTC. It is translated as CASSVDRDKADYGYTF. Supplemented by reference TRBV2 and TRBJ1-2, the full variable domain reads EPEVTQTPSHQVTQMGQEVILRCVPISNHLYFYWYRQILGQKVEFLVSFYNNEISEKSEIFDDQFSVERPDGSNFTLKIRSTKLEDSAMYFCASSVDRDKADYGYTFGSGTRLTVV.

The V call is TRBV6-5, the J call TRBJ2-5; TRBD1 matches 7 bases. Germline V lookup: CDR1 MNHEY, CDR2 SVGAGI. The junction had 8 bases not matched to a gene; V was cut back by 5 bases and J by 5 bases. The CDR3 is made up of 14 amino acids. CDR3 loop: CASSTTGSDETQYF. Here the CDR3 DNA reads TGTGCCAGCAGTACGACAGGGTCGGACGAGACCCAGTACTTC.

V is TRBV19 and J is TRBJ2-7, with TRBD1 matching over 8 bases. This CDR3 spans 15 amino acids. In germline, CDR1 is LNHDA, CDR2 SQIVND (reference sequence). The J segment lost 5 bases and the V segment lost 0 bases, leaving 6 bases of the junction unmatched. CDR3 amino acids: CASSIEAGGINEQYF. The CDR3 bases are TGTGCCAGTAGTATAGAGGCAGGGGGCATCAACGAGCAGTACTTC.

The CDR3 bases are TGTGCCAGCAGTTTGAATCAGCCCCAGCATTTT. It is translated as CASSLNQPQHF. V usage is TRBV12-3 or TRBV12-4 and J usage is TRBJ1-5, with unresolved D. V shed 3 bases and J shed 4 bases, with 1 base lying between them. CDR3 length: 11 residues.

The CDR3 reads CASSLDVRAWDTIYF. In nucleotides, the CDR3 is TGCGCCAGCAGCTTGGACGTCAGGGCTTGGGACACCATATATTTT. The J gene is TRBJ1-3, the V gene TRBV5-1; maybe TRBD1 (5 bases). Trimming cost V 0 bases and J 8 bases, with 15 bases left between them. CDR1 is SGHRS, CDR2 YFSETQ, per germline. The CDR3 spans 15 residues. The full variable domain, with the rest looked up from reference TRBV5-1 and TRBJ1-3, is KAGVTQTPRYLIKTRGQQVTLSCSPISGHRSVSWYQQTPGQGLQFLFEYFSETQRNKGNFPGRFSGRQFSNSRSEMNVSTLELGDSALYLCASSLDVRAWDTIYFGEGSWLTVV.

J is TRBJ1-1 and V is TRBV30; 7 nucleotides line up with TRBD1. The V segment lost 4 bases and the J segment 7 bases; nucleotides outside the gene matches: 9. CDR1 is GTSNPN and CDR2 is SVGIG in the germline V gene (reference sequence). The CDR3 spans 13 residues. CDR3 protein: CAWIRRGQGEAFF. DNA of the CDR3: TGTGCCTGGATCCGTAGGGGGCAAGGTGAAGCTTTCTTT.